This T cell receptor (beta chain) was documented in a study of beta chain features in type 1 diabetes (dated by TCRdb to 2016 to 2019). Regarding the research as a whole: Mean age, gender distribution, total cell number and subset yield were not different between patients and healthy donors. Across all samples, approximately 100 million sorted cells were examined, and cell number per subset correlated strongly with RNA yield. Naive and central memory subsets were obtained from all 30 or so donors, but regulatory and stem cell-like memory subsets were isolated from only 8 patients and 8 healthy donors. In the study, TCRB repertoires of sorted circulating CD4+ T cell subsets from recently diagnosed type 1 diabetes patients were compared with those of matched healthy donors. The paper as a whole reports these results and caveats: In all four CD4+ subsets, TCRB CDR3 length was moderately but significantly shorter in type 1 diabetes patients. Shorter templates might be favored by PCR, yet because patient and control samples were amplified and corrected together, any such skew would affect both groups equally. At VDJ recombination sites, patients with type 1 diabetes made fewer insertions and deleted more nucleotides, a pattern implying thymic rearrangement abnormalities. HLA sub-analyses involved small numbers of individuals, so any influence of HLA type on TCRB rearrangement remained unresolved. Because cDNA was sequenced instead of genomic DNA, activated cells with high expression could be over-represented, although the groups did not differ in activation or CD3 levels. Naive, central memory and regulatory TCRB repertoires appeared more similar among patients than among healthy donors.

Note on this clone: Its target antigen remains unknown. Within one base of it there is no much larger clone, and no base qualities were kept.

Each donor gave one peripheral blood draw, averaging approximately 120 mL, which was collected into heparinised tubes. A BD FACSAria II was used to sort naive, central memory, regulatory and stem cell-like memory CD4+ T cells with a panel that included CD45RO, CCR7, CD25, CD127, CD95 and CD27. Purity was above 95% for every sorted population. PBMCs were separated immediately by Lymphoprep density gradient centrifugation and were stained directly, without being cultured. So that batch effects would be minimized, each experiment stained and sorted samples in pairs, pairing one healthy donor with one patient. The germline ends are 16 bases apart after V is trimmed by 3 bases and J by 1 base. The CDR3 measures 16 amino acids from cysteine to phenylalanine. Just the 48-base CDR3 DNA is kept, in frame starting at base 1. Based on the germline V gene, the CDR1 and CDR2 sequences are SGHRS and YFSETQ. The High Capacity cDNA Reverse Transcription Kit was used to reverse transcribe all of the isolated RNA, meaning that expressed TCRB transcripts were what got sequenced. Naive, central memory and regulatory T cell samples underwent deep immunoSEQ sequencing, averaging about 3.3 million total reads per sample. Sorted cells were lysed in RLT buffer and RNA was extracted with DNase-treated RNeasy Micro or Mini kits, depending on cell number. To prevent cross-contamination, every cell subset was processed on its own, while patient and healthy donor samples were processed together. The immunoSEQ multiplex PCR was used to amplify TCRB sequences from cDNA, generating 87-bp fragments that spanned the CDR3 region. Sequencing of the amplicons was done on the Illumina HiSeq platform. The original methods were these. Synthetic template baselines were used to correct PCR bias computationally, reads within Hamming distance 2 were collapsed together, and singletons that could not be merged were discarded. Reads were aligned to IMGT to assign V, D and J genes, CDR3 length, and insertions or deletions at six rearrangement sites. Within each subset, clonotype counts were normalized to the number of sorted cells before true diversity and Gini coefficients were calculated with the tcR R package. Repertoire sharing was quantified using the overlap coefficient calculated on TCRB nucleotide sequences. Out-of-frame TCRB sequences from naive cells were analyzed to stand in for the pre-selection repertoire. TCRdb mirrors the immuneACCESS table, restricted to in-frame sequences. Some clones are absent from its copies; in checked studies, under half trace to an unresolved V gene, and the reason for the others is unknown. The D gene and trimming were derived from the DNA, and the V and J assignments and clone size from that table. The sample table contains about 740,000 clones; only one count was recorded for roughly 13% of them. The ten biggest clones cover approximately 0.022% of the sample.

This sequence was found in a man younger than 35 with type 1 diabetes. The chain employs TRBV5-1 and TRBJ1-1, and perhaps TRBD1 as D gene, on 6 matching bases. Sequencing was carried out using naive CD4+ T cells from blood. Read against the paper, the sample's cell subset or site label means: true naive CD4+ T cells. The bases read TGCGCCAGCAGCTACAGGGAAGCCATAAAGAACACTGAAGCTTTCTTT. Its product reads: CASSYREAIKNTEAFF.